A single sample gave rise to the 13 T cell receptor beta chains below, sequenced in a study of blood T cells in healthy people across ages. A second about 7 to 11 cycle PCR used barcoded and J-beta primers. MiXCR, applied by TCRdb to the 5' RACE reads, yields one record per CDR3 protein. This sample has about 1.8 million distinct CDR3 sequences, with roughly 52% found just once. Material for sequencing was blood. Receptor source: a woman in her thirties or forties in good health.

This clonotype was picked up a small number of times. V is TRBV4-3 and J is TRBJ2-5; 13 bases are shared with TRBD2. J gave up 0 bases and V 1 base, and 8 bases lay outside the gene matches. The CDR3 totals 19 residues. Germline V gene data show CDR1 as LGHNA and CDR2 as YSLEER. The CDR3 nucleotides are TGCGCCAGCAGCCAAGGCCGACTAGCGGGGGGCACGTACCAAGAGACCCAGTACTTC. Translating gives CASSQGRLAGGTYQETQYF.

This clonotype was seen repeatedly, ten times or more. The chain employs TRBV4-3 and TRBJ2-7; the D gene is possibly TRBD2 (5 bases). Between the trimmed V and J ends, which lost 3 bases and 6 bases, there was a span of 12 bases. The CDR3 is made up of 13 amino acids. Per germline, CDR1 LGHNA and CDR2 YSLEER. This CDR3 reads CASSQLLGSEQYF. DNA for the CDR3: TGCGCCAGCAGCCAGTTATTGGGGAGCGAGCAGTACTTC.

This chain uses TRBV27 with TRBJ1-1; D may be TRBD1 (6 bases). CDR3 length: 12 residues. Deletions cut 5 bases from V and 9 bases from J, with 13 bases between. CDR1 is MNHEY and CDR2 is SMNVEV in the germline V gene (reference sequence). The CDR3 is CASSTGQRKAFF. As DNA, the CDR3 is TGTGCCAGCAGTACGGGACAAAGAAAAGCTTTCTTT.

The chain joins TRBV18 to TRBJ1-4, with a tentative D call TRBD1 (5 bases). The CDR3 length is 15 residues. Trimming stripped 6 bases from V and 5 bases from J, with 16 bases between. Germline V gene lookup returns CDR1 KGHSH and CDR2 LQKENI. The CDR3 coding sequence is TGTGCCAGCTCCGATGGAAGACAGTTAAATGAAAAACTGTTTTTT. This codes for CASSDGRQLNEKLFF.

A word on this clonotype: Just one base apart from a much larger clone, this may be a read error. This chain connects TRBV5-1 to TRBJ2-7; possibly TRBD2 for D (5 bases). With 4 bases removed from V and 3 bases from J, the gap between germline ends came to 11 bases. Germline lookup yields CDR1 SGHRS and CDR2 YFSETQ. The CDR3 is 13 amino acids. This chain's CDR3 is CASSNGGRYEQYF. CDR3 DNA sequence: TGCGCCAGCAGCAATGGAGGACGCTACGAGCAGTACTTC. The variable domain in full, with the rest retrieved from reference TRBV5-1 and TRBJ2-7, is KAGVTQTPRYLIKTRGQQVTLSCSPISGHRSVSWYQQTPGQGLQFLFEYFSETQRNKGNFPGRFSGRQFSNSRSEMNVSTLELGDSALYLCASSNGGRYEQYFGPGTRLTVT.

CDR3 amino acids: CSARDPTGLRTNEKLFF. The DNA for the CDR3 is TGCAGTGCTAGAGACCCAACAGGGCTTAGGACTAATGAAAAACTGTTTTTT. The rearrangement links TRBV20-1 to TRBJ1-4; D is perhaps TRBD1 (6 bases). V lost 0 bases, J lost 2 bases, and 16 bases lay in between. The CDR3 runs 17 residues. Germline CDR1 DFQATT, CDR2 SNEGSKA (reference sequence).

This chain joins TRBV7-2 and TRBJ2-3; D call uncertain. V gave up 5 bases and J gave up 7 bases, with 19 bases separating them. Looked up from germline, CDR1 is SGHTA and CDR2 is FQGNSA. This CDR3 has 15 amino acids. CDR3 DNA sequence: TGTGCCAGCAGCCAGGTCCAGCCGGATGGCTATACGCAGTATTTT. Protein sequence: CASSQVQPDGYTQYF. The whole variable domain, remainder taken from reference TRBV7-2 and TRBJ2-3, is GAGVSQSPSNKVTEKGKDVELRCDPISGHTALYWYRQSLGQGLEFLIYFQGNSAPDKSGLPSDRFSAERTGGSVSTLTIQRTQQEDSAVYLCASSQVQPDGYTQYFGPGTRLTVL.

This clonotype was recorded a few times. The chain employs TRBV7-2 and TRBJ2-3; D may be TRBD1 (6 bases). CDR3 length equals 15 residues. The V and J ends lost 2 bases and 3 bases respectively, with 12 bases between them. Germline values: CDR1 SGHTA, CDR2 FQGNSA. The CDR3 reads CASSLTGLLTDTQYF. The CDR3 DNA reads TGTGCCAGCAGCTTAACAGGGTTGCTAACAGATACGCAGTATTTT.

This sequence joins TRBV7-2 and TRBJ1-6; tentative D call: TRBD1 (6 bases). V lost 1 base and J lost 7, with 11 bases in between. The CDR3 consists of 15 residues. The germline V gene has CDR1 SGHTA and CDR2 FQGNSA. The CDR3 DNA reads as TGTGCCAGCAGCTTAGTAGGGACAAGGAATTCACCCCTCCACTTT. Translation gives CASSLVGTRNSPLHF.

This clonotype has a handful of counts. The chain has TRBV3-1 and TRBJ2-1; D unresolved. Trimming shortened V by 1 base and J by 0 bases, and 13 bases separated the two germline ends. Germline V gives CDR1 LGHDT, CDR2 YNNKEL (reference sequence). This CDR3 has 17 amino acids. The CDR3 is CASSQVQARSSYNEQFF. The CDR3 DNA reads TGTGCCAGCAGCCAAGTTCAGGCCAGGAGCTCCTACAATGAGCAGTTCTTC.

This chain links TRBV11-1 with TRBJ2-3; 14 bases align to TRBD2. In germline, CDR1 is SGHAT, CDR2 FQDESV (reference sequence). The length of the CDR3 is 22 residues. V lost 4 bases, J lost 0 bases, and 18 bases stayed unmatched. The CDR3 loop is CASSSLRPGLAGELTSTDTQYF. The CDR3 DNA reads TGTGCCAGCAGCTCCCTTCGACCGGGACTAGCGGGGGAGTTAACTAGCACAGATACGCAGTATTTT.

This sequence joins TRBV20-1 and TRBJ1-5; D not resolved. Trimming took 0 bases from V and 1 from J, leaving 10 bases between them. Per germline, CDR1 DFQATT and CDR2 SNEGSKA (reference sequence). CDR3 length equals 15 residues. The CDR3 loop is CSARDPGVSNQPQHF. The DNA of the CDR3 is TGCAGTGCTAGAGATCCCGGGGTAAGCAATCAGCCCCAGCATTTT.

This clonotype was counted between two and nine times. The CDR3 here is CASSKGGTSYEQYF. CDR3 DNA sequence: TGTGCCAGCAGCAAAGGAGGGACTTCCTACGAGCAGTACTTC. The chain recombines TRBV7-8 with TRBJ2-7; weak D call: TRBD2 (6 bases). Looked up from germline, CDR1 is SGHVS and CDR2 is FQNEAQ. CDR3 length: 14 residues. V lost 5 bases and J 1 base, leaving 12 bases between the germline ends.